The 15 T cell receptor beta chains below were found in one sample sequenced in a study of chemoradiotherapy in HPV16-positive cancers. Here immunoSEQ multiplex PCR was the method, and the copy in TCRdb shows in-frame clones only, minus some. The sample yields approximately 1,000 clones, about four fifths seen once. The specimen comprised tumor tissue, sampled from a patient who underwent chemoradiotherapy. These TCRs come from a human donor with HPV-associated anogenital cancer.

This clone was counted a few times. The rearrangement uses TRBV10-1 and TRBJ2-7; tentative D call: TRBD1 (6 bases). Germline CDR1 is WNHNN and CDR2 is SYGVQD (reference sequence). V was pared by 2 bases and J by 6 bases, with 14 bases between. CDR3 size: 14 residues. CDR3 amino acids: CASSETGMQSEQYF. The DNA of the CDR3 is TGCGCCAGCAGTGAGACAGGGATGCAAAGCGAGCAGTACTTC.

V gene TRBV19 combines with J gene TRBJ2-3; 8 bases align to TRBD2. Germline-derived CDR1 and CDR2 are LNHDA and SQIVND (reference sequence). The CDR3 covers 16 residues. Unmatched junction bases numbered 8, after V lost 6 bases and J lost 0 bases. The CDR3, as DNA: TGTGCCAGTAGCTCAACGGGGGGGTCTAGCACAGATACGCAGTATTTT. Protein sequence: CASSSTGGSSTDTQYF.

V gene TRBV7-8 combines with J gene TRBJ2-1; 8 positions agree with TRBD2. V lost 1 base and J lost 9; bases outside the gene matches: 11. The CDR3 has 16 residues. Germline lookup yields CDR1 SGHVS and CDR2 FQNEAQ. CDR3 sequence reads: CASSLVRRGAGVEQFF. The CDR3 coding sequence is TGTGCCAGCAGCTTAGTACGGCGGGGGGCCGGTGTTGAGCAGTTCTTC.

The V and J genes are TRBV4-1 and TRBJ1-3, with D uncertain. V shed 4 bases and J shed 0 bases, with 13 bases lying between them. The CDR3 extends over 16 amino acids. Looked up from germline, CDR1 is MGHRA and CDR2 is YSYEKL. CDR3 in amino acids: CASSLERDNSGNTIYF. In DNA, the CDR3 is TGCGCCAGCAGCCTAGAGAGGGATAACTCTGGAAACACCATATATTTT.

This clone was observed a few times. The chain combines TRBV6-1 with TRBJ1-2; D remains ambiguous. The germline gives CDR1 MNHNS, CDR2 SASEGT. The CDR3 sequence is 13 residues long. Trimming took 3 bases from V and 0 from J, leaving 5 bases between them. CDR3 DNA sequence: TGTGCCAGCAGTGACACAACTAACTATGGCTACACCTTC. This translates into CASSDTTNYGYTF.

The chain is built from TRBV4-3 and TRBJ2-1; 10 nucleotides align to TRBD2. V lost 1 base to trimming and J lost 7 bases; unmatched junction nucleotides: 4. This CDR3 is built from 15 residues. CDR1 is LGHNA, CDR2 YSLEER, per germline. CDR3 sequence reads: CASSQVASGSNEQFF. The CDR3 region has the DNA TGCGCCAGCAGCCAAGTGGCTAGCGGGAGTAATGAGCAGTTCTTC.

The chain uses TRBV6-5 and TRBJ2-3; TRBD2 agrees at 7 bases. The CDR3 loop spans 12 amino acids. Unmatched junction bases numbered 6, after V lost 8 bases and J lost 7 bases. CDR1 is MNHEY and CDR2 is SVGAGI in the germline V gene. CDR3 sequence (DNA): TGTGCCAGCCAGCGGGACGAGTATACGCAGTATTTT. Translating gives CASQRDEYTQYF.

In its sample, this clone was seen a few times. The junction shows a germline mismatch at one end, possibly a read error. V is TRBV18 and J is TRBJ1-2; 7 nucleotides agree with TRBD1. Germline lookup yields CDR1 KGHSH and CDR2 LQKENI. The CDR3 totals 14 residues. CDR3 residues: CASSVNRRDSSIYF. In DNA form, the CDR3 reads TGTGCCAGCTCAGTCAACCGTCGGGACAGCAGCATTTACTTC.

This clone came up once. The chain carries TRBV25-1 and TRBJ1-1; maybe TRBD1 (5 bases). Germline CDR1 reads MGHDK; CDR2 reads SYGVNS. The CDR3 is made up of 13 amino acids. Trimming shortened V by 7 bases and J by 1 base, and 10 bases separated the two germline ends. The CDR3 DNA follows: TGTGCCAGCATGGGGGGGTGGAACACTGAAGCTTTCTTT. It codes for CASMGGWNTEAFF.

The chain joins TRBV6-6 to TRBJ1-5, with D possibly TRBD1 on 5 matching bases. CDR1 is MNHNY, CDR2 SVGAGI, per germline (reference sequence). V gave up 6 bases and J gave up 7 bases, with 16 bases separating them. The CDR3 is 14 residues long. CDR3 amino acids: CASRPGGEGQPQHF. The DNA of the CDR3 is TGTGCCAGCAGGCCCGGGGGGGAGGGGCAGCCCCAGCATTTT.

The chain couples TRBV19 to TRBJ2-6; TRBD2 matches at 7 bases. Germline V gene sequence: CDR1 LNHDA, CDR2 SQIVND (reference sequence). There are 15 residues in the CDR3. Trimming took 3 bases from V and 4 from J; bases not matched to a gene: 3. The CDR3 here is CASSMGGTGANVLTF. CDR3 DNA sequence: TGTGCCAGTAGTATGGGGGGGACCGGGGCCAACGTCCTGACTTTC.

The chain is built from TRBV9 and TRBJ2-2; TRBD2 matches at 9 bases. Germline values: CDR1 SGDLS, CDR2 YYNGEE. Trimming took 4 bases from V and 8 from J; bases not matched to a gene: 9. This CDR3 region has 15 residues. The CDR3 spells CASSPYAGGAGELFF. The CDR3 DNA is TGTGCCAGCAGCCCTTATGCGGGGGGGGCTGGGGAGCTGTTTTTT. Variable domain in full (rest from reference TRBV9 and TRBJ2-2): DSGVTQTPKHLITATGQRVTLRCSPRSGDLSVYWYQQSLDQGLQFLIQYYNGEERAKGNILERFSAQQFPDLHSELNLSSLELGDSALYFCASSPYAGGAGELFFGEGSRLTVL.

This chain links TRBV5-4 with TRBJ2-7; 13 nucleotides line up with TRBD2. The junction had 9 bases not matched to a gene; V was cut back by 5 bases and J by 7 bases. The CDR3 spans 15 residues. The germline V gene has CDR1 SGHNT and CDR2 YYREEE (reference sequence). The CDR3 loop is CASSLGLAGASEQYF. The CDR3 DNA reads as TGTGCCAGCAGTTTAGGACTAGCGGGAGCGAGTGAGCAGTACTTC.

J is TRBJ2-2 and V is TRBV11-2; 15 bases are a match to TRBD2. Trimming removed 3 bases from V and 2 bases from J; junction bases left unmatched: 4. This CDR3 contains 18 residues. Germline CDR1 SGHAT, CDR2 FQNNGV. For the CDR3, the DNA is TGTGCCAGCAGCTTTGGGACTAGCGGGGGGCCCAACACCGGGGAGCTGTTTTTT. Protein sequence: CASSFGTSGGPNTGELFF.

The rearrangement uses TRBV6-1 and TRBJ2-5, with D uncertain. V was shortened by 8 bases and J by 5 bases, with 12 bases between the two germline ends. This CDR3 contains 12 residues. Germline-derived CDR1 and CDR2 are MNHNS and SASEGT. The DNA of the CDR3 is TGTGCCAGCCCGGTCGCACCTGAGACCCAGTACTTC. Protein: CASPVAPETQYF.